This TCR beta chain was identified in a study of CD8 T cells in Susac syndrome. The CDR3 is 13 residues long. Germline CDR1 reads PRHDT; CDR2 reads FYEKMQ (reference sequence). Trimming left V 8 bases short and J 8 bases short, with 16 bases between. It was with random hexamers that roughly 0.45 to 1 ug RNA was reverse transcribed. Using its own MiXCR run on the immunoSEQ multiplex PCR reads, TCRdb lists one record per CDR3 protein. The sample consists of hundreds of thousands of distinct CDR3 sequences, approximately 90% of them appearing once. This receptor was identified in a human donor with multiple sclerosis. The chain has TRBV13 and TRBJ2-1, with no clear D. Sequencing was done on a sample of CD8+ T cells from PBMCs. The DNA of the CDR3 is TGTGCCAGCGGTATGTCTATAAACGATGAGCAGTTCTTC. This codes for CASGMSINDEQFF.